The 5 T cell receptor beta chains listed next were all sequenced from one sample in a study of metastatic and nonmetastatic thyroid tumors. No treatment of any kind had been given to any patient before thyroid surgery. TCRdb re-analyzed the PCR reads using MiXCR. The top ten hold 40% to 55% of the sample, which has about 3,900 clones, 36% seen once. The source material was tumor tissue. Receptor source: a female donor with papillary thyroid cancer or a benign thyroid nodule (not recorded which). Some clones in this sample may be carry-over from other donors' samples.

The chain has TRBV5-1 and TRBJ2-1, with D unclear. Germline values: CDR1 SGHRS, CDR2 YFSETQ. Trimming removed 3 bases from V and 0 bases from J, with 10 bases in between. The length of the CDR3 is 15 residues. The CDR3: CASSSYSSSYNEQFF. The CDR3 DNA is TGCGCCAGCAGCTCCTACAGTAGCTCCTACAATGAGCAGTTCTTC.

The chain uses TRBV28 and TRBJ1-5; 9 positions match TRBD1. Germline V lookup: CDR1 MDHEN, CDR2 SYDVKM. V was pared by 7 bases and J by 4 bases, with 11 bases of the junction left unmatched. The CDR3 contains 16 residues. For the CDR3, the DNA is TGTGCCAGCACACCCCTCTTCGACAGGGGGAATCAGCCCCAGCATTTT. Its protein product is CASTPLFDRGNQPQHF.

The chain combines TRBV30 with TRBJ2-3, with D unclear. V was shortened by 0 bases and J by 6 bases, with 10 bases between the two germline ends. The CDR3 extends over 13 amino acids. Germline loops: CDR1 GTSNPN, CDR2 SVGIG (reference sequence). The CDR3 DNA reads TGTGCCTGGAGTGTACAAGGATTCGATACGCAGTATTTT. Its protein product is CAWSVQGFDTQYF.

This clone showed up just a few times. The chain joins TRBV24-1 to TRBJ2-1, with D perhaps TRBD1 (6 bases). From germline, CDR1 is KGHDR and CDR2 SFDVKD. This CDR3 contains 16 residues. The ends were cut back, 3 bases at V and 0 bases at J, with 11 bases in the middle. The CDR3 bases are TGTGCCACCAGTGATCCACAGGGTAGCTCCTACAATGAGCAGTTCTTC. Residues: CATSDPQGSSYNEQFF.

In this sample, this clone is hyperexpanded. The chain combines TRBV12-3 or TRBV12-4 with TRBJ1-5; D is perhaps TRBD1 (5 bases). The CDR3 runs 13 residues. V lost 5 bases, J lost 4 bases, and 9 bases lay in between. The CDR3 nucleotides read TGTGCCAGCAGTCCAAGGGGAAATCAGCCCCAGCATTTT. Its protein product is CASSPRGNQPQHF.